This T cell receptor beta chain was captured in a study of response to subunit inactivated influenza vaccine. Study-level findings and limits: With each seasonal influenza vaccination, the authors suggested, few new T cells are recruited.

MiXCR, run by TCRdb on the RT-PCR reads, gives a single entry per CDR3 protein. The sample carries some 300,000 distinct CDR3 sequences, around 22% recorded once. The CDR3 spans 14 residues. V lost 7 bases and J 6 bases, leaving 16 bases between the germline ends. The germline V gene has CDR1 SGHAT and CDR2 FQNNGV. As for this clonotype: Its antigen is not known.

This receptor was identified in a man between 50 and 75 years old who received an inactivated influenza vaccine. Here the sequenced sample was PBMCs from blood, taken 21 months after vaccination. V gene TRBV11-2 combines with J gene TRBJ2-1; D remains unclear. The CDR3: CASNPSNPSNEQFF. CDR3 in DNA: TGTGCCAGCAATCCTTCCAATCCTAGCAATGAGCAGTTCTTC.